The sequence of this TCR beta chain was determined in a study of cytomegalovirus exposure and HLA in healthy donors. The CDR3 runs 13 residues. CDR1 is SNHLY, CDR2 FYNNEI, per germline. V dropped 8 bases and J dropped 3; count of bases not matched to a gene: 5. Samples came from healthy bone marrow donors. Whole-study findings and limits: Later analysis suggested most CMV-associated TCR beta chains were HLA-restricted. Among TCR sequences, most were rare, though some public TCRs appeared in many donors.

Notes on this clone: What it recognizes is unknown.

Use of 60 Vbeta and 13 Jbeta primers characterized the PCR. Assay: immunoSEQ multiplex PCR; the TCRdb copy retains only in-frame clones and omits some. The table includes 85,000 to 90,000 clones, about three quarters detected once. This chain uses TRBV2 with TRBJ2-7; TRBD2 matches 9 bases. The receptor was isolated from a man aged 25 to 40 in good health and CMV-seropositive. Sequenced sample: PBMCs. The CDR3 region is CASVTSGFYEQYF. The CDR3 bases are TGTGCCAGCGTGACTAGCGGATTCTACGAGCAGTACTTC.